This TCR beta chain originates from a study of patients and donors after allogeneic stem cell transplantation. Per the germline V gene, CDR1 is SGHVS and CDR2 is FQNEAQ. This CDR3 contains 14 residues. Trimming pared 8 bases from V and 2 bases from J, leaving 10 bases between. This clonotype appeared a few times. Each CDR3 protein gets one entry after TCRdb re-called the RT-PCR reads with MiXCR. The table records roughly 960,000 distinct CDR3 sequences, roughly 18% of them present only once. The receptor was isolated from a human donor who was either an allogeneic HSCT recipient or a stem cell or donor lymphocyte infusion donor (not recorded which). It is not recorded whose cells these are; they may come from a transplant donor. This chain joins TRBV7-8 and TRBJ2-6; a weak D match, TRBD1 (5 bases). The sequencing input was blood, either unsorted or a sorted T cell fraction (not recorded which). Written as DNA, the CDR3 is TGTGCCAGCGCAGGGATCGCTGGGGCCAACGTCCTGACTTTC. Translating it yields CASAGIAGANVLTF.